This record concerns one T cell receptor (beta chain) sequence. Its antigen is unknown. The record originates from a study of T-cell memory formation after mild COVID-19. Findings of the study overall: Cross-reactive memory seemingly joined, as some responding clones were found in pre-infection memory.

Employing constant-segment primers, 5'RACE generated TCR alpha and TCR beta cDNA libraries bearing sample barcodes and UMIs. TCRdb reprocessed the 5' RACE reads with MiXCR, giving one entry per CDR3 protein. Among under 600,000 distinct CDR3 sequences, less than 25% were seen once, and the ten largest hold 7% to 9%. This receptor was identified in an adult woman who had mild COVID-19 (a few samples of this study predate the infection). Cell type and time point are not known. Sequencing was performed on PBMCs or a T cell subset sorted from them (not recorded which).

The DNA for the CDR3 is TGTGCCAGCAGCGAACGGGGACTAGCTCTGTCCTACGAGCAGTACTTC. Translating it yields CASSERGLALSYEQYF. V and J are TRBV7-2 and TRBJ2-7; 9 bases fit TRBD2. V shed 5 bases, J shed 1 base, and the junction held 9 bases outside the gene matches. The CDR3 extends over 16 amino acids. The germline V gene encodes CDR1 SGHTA and CDR2 FQGNSA.